This entry is about one TCR beta chain. This CDR3 comprises 15 residues. UMI-tagged TRB cDNA libraries were built via 5' RACE. TCRdb reanalyzed the 5' RACE reads and collapses them to one entry per CDR3 protein, without DNA. The sample table includes 50,000 to 55,000 distinct CDR3 sequences. The data were taken from a study of CXCR3-negative and CXCR3-positive naive CD8 T cells. This receptor was taken from a human donor in good health. Some clones in this sample may be carry-over from other donors' samples. Input material: naive CXCR3- CD8+ T cells from blood. Subset in this sample: CD45RO-CCR7+CD27+CD95- naive CD8+ T cells lacking CXCR3 (TNR3-). The rearrangement joins TRBV23-1 to TRBJ1-1; TCRdb calls TRBD1, which cannot be checked without DNA. TRBV23-1 is marked as an open reading frame, function uncertain. The CDR3 reads CASRLQGPQGTEAFF.